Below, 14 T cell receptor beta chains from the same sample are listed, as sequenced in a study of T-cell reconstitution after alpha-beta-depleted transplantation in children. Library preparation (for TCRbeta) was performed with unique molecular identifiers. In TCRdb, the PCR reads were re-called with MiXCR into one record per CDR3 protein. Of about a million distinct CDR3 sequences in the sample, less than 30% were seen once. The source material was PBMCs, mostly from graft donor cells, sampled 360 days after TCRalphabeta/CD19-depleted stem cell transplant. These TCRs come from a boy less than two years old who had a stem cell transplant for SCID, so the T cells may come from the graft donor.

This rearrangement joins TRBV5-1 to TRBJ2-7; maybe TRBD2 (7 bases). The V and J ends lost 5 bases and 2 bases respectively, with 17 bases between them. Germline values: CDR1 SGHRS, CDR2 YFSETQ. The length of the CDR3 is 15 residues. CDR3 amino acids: CASRREGGKPYEQYF. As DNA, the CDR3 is TGCGCCAGCAGACGAGAGGGGGGGAAGCCCTACGAGCAGTACTTC. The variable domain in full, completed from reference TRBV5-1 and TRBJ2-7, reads KAGVTQTPRYLIKTRGQQVTLSCSPISGHRSVSWYQQTPGQGLQFLFEYFSETQRNKGNFPGRFSGRQFSNSRSEMNVSTLELGDSALYLCASRREGGKPYEQYFGPGTRLTVT.

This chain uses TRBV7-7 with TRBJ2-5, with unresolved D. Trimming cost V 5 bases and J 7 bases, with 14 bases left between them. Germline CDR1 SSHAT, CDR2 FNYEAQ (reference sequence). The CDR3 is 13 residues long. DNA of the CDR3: TGTGCCAGCAGCATAATGTTATGGGGGACCCAGTACTTC. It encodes CASSIMLWGTQYF.

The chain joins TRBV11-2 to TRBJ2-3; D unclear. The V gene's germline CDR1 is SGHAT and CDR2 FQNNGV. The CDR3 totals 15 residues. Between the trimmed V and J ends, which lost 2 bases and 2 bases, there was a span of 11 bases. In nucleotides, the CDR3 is TGTGCCAGCAGCTTATTTACAAGCTTCACAGATACGCAGTATTTT. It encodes CASSLFTSFTDTQYF.

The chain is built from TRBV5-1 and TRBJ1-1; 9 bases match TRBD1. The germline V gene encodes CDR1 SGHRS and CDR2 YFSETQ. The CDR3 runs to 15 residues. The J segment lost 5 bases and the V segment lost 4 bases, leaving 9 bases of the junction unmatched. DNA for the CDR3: TGCGCCAGCAGCAACCGGACAGGGGCAACGACTGAAGCTTTCTTT. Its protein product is CASSNRTGATTEAFF.

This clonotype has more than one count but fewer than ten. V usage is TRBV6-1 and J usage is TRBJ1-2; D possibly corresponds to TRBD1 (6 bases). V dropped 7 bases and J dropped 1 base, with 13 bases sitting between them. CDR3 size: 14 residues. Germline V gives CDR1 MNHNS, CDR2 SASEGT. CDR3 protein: CASIGQLLNYGYTF. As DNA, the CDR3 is TGTGCCAGCATTGGACAGCTTCTTAACTATGGCTACACCTTC.

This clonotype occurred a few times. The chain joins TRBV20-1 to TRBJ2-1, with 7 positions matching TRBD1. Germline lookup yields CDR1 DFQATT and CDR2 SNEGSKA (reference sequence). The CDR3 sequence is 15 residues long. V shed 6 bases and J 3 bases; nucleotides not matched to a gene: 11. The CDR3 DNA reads TGCAGTGCCCACCGTCCCGGGACAGTCTACAATGAGCAGTTCTTC. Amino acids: CSAHRPGTVYNEQFF.

The CDR3 region has the DNA TGTGCCAGCAGTTTCTACCCGAACACCGGGGAGCTGTTTTTT. Protein: CASSFYPNTGELFF. The chain carries TRBV28 and TRBJ2-2; D is unresolved. The CDR3 length is 14 residues. V was clipped by 3 bases and J by 0 bases, with 5 bases between them. CDR1 is MDHEN and CDR2 is SYDVKM in the germline V gene.

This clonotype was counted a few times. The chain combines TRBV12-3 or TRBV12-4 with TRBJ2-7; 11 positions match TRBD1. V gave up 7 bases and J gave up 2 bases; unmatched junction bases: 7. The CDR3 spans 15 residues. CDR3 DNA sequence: TGTGCCAGCAACTTCCTGGGACAGGGGGCCTACGAGCAGTACTTC. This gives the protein CASNFLGQGAYEQYF.

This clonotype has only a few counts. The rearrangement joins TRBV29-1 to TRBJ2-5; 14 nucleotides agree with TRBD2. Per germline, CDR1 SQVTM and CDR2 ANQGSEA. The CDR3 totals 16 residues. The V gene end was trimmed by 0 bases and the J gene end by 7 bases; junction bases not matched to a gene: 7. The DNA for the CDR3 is TGCAGCGTTGAAGATCCCCTAGGACTAGCGGGGGGGACCCAGTACTTC. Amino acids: CSVEDPLGLAGGTQYF. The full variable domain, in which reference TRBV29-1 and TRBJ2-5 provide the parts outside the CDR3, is SAVISQKPSRDICQRGTSLTIQCQVDSQVTMMFWYRQQPGQSLTLIATANQGSEATYESGFVIDKFPISRPNLTFSTLTVSNMSPEDSSIYLCSVEDPLGLAGGTQYFGPGTRLLVL.

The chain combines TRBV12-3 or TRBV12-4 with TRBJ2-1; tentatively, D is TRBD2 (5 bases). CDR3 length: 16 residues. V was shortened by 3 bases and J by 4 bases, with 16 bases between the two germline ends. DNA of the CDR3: TGTGCCAGCAGTTTGGTGGGGAGCCCTCCTTACAATGAGCAGTTCTTC. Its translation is CASSLVGSPPYNEQFF.

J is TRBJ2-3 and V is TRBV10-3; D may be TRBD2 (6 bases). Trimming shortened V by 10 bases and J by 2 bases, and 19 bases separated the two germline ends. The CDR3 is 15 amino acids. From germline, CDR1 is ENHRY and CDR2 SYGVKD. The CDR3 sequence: CATDRSREVTDTQYF. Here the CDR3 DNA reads TGTGCCACCGACCGGAGCAGGGAGGTCACAGATACGCAGTATTTT.

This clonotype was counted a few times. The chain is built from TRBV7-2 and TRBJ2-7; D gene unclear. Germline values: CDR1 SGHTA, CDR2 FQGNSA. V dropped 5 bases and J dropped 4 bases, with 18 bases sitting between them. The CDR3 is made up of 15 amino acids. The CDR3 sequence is CASSPWSRVRYEQYF. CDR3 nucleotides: TGTGCCAGCAGCCCCTGGTCCCGAGTCAGGTACGAGCAGTACTTC.

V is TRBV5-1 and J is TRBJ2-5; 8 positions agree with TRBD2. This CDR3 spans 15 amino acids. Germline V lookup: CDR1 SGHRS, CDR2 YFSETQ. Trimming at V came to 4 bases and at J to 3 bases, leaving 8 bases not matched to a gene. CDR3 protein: CASSLPGLDKETQYF. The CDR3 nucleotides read TGCGCCAGCAGCCTGCCGGGACTAGACAAAGAGACCCAGTACTTC.

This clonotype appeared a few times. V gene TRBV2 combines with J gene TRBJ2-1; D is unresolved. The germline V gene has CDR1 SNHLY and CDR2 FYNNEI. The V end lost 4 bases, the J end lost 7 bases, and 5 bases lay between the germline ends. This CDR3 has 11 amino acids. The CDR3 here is CASSGFNEQFF. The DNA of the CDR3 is TGTGCCAGCAGTGGATTTAATGAGCAGTTCTTC.